Listed below are T cell receptor beta chains from one sample, sequenced in a study of metastatic and nonmetastatic thyroid tumors. TCRdb re-analyzed the PCR reads using MiXCR. The data hold 10,000 to 12,000 clones, with 35% to 45% observed a single time. The sample was tumor tissue. These receptors all stem from a female donor with papillary thyroid cancer or a benign thyroid nodule (not recorded which). Some clones in this sample may be carry-over from other donors' samples. CDR3s include the opening cysteine and the closing phenylalanine or tryptophan. The order of the fields is D gene, clone size, J gene, V gene, CDR3 DNA, CDR3 protein. The D gene is left open where the match is weak. Only part of the rows carry a size: once, few, many, or a class if the clone is expanded.

TRBD2 NA TRBJ2-2 TRBV28 TGTGCCAGCAGTTTTTTAAGAGCGGGGCGGAGTAACACCGGGGAGCTGTTTTTT CASSFLRAGRSNTGELFF
NA NA TRBJ1-2 TRBV2 TGTGCCAGCAGTGAGACCGTCTGGGGCTACACCTTC CASSETVWGYTF
NA few TRBJ2-7 TRBV6-1 TGTGCCACCCTTCCGGGGGCGAAGGGGGGCGGGTACGAGCAGTACTTC CATLPGAKGGGYEQYF
NA few TRBJ2-7 TRBV6-1 TGTGCCAGCAGTTCCAGTTATTCAGGATACGAGCAGTACTTC CASSSSYSGYEQYF
NA NA TRBJ1-5 TRBV20-1 TGCAGTGCTAGAGGGCCTGCGAGCAATCAGCCCCAGCAATTT CSARGPASNQPQQF
NA few TRBJ1-2 TRBV20-1 TGCAGTGCTCCGAGGCACCCGTTTAACTATGGCTACACCTTC CSAPRHPFNYGYTF
TRBD2 NA TRBJ2-1 TRBV2 TGTGCCAGCAGTGAAGTCCGCGGGAGAGTGGATGAGCAGTTCTTC CASSEVRGRVDEQFF
NA NA TRBJ2-7 TRBV6-2/TRBV6-3 TGTGCCAGCCTCCTTGGCCTGGGCTCCTACGAGCAGTACTTC CASLLGLGSYEQYF
NA many TRBJ1-6 TRBV7-2 TGTGCCAGCAGCTTGACAGGAGAATCACCCCTCCACTTT CASSLTGESPLHF
NA few TRBJ2-1 TRBV6-1 TGTGCCAGCAGCCCGGACTACAATGAGCAGTTCTTC CASSPDYNEQFF
NA large TRBJ2-7 TRBV6-1 TGTGCCAGCAGTCATCGCGATAGGGTGAGAGAGCAGTACTTC CASSHRDRVREQYF
TRBD1 NA TRBJ1-2 TRBV19 TGTGCCAGTAGTATAGTTGGGACAGGGGGAGACTATGGCTACACCTTC CASSIVGTGGDYGYTF
TRBD2 NA TRBJ2-7 TRBV27 TGTGCCAGCAGGAAAATCGGCGAGCGGGACGCCTACGAGCAGTACTTC CASRKIGERDAYEQYF
NA many TRBJ1-2 TRBV9 TGTGCCAGCAGCGCACCAAATGGCTACACCTTC CASSAPNGYTF
NA once TRBJ1-2 TRBV5-1 TGCGCCAGCAGCTTCTCCGACAGCCGCGGGGGCTACACCTTC CASSFSDSRGGYTF
TRBD1 few TRBJ1-1 TRBV28 TGTGCCAGCAGTTTTGGTTCAGGGGGGAACACTGAAGCTTTCTTT CASSFGSGGNTEAFF
TRBD1 few TRBJ2-2 TRBV6-1 TGCGCCAGCAGCAGGGGACAGGACACCGGGGAGCTGTTTTTT CASSRGQDTGELFF
NA few TRBJ2-2 TRBV6-2/TRBV6-3 TGTGCCAGCAGACCCGAGGGGAACACCGGGGAGCTGTTTTTT CASRPEGNTGELFF